The clone carrying this TCR beta chain has only a few counts. Total RNA, at least 5 micrograms per sample, came from PBMCs. The CDR3 runs to 17 residues. These data are taken from a study of blood T cells in healthy people across ages. Using a J-beta primer mix together with a sample-barcoded 5' primer, a second PCR was run for roughly 7 to 12 cycles. TCRdb called the 5' RACE reads again in MiXCR, with one record for every CDR3 protein. Found here are about 1.8 million distinct CDR3 sequences, around half of them singletons; the top ten hold about 2.1%. The rearrangement uses TRBV21-1 and TRBJ2-1; the table's D call, TRBD2, has no DNA check behind it. TRBV21-1 is annotated as a pseudogene. This clonotype was obtained from a woman aged 40-49 years in good health. Specimen: blood. This CDR3 is CASRLHGLAGGYNEQFF. The CDR3, as DNA: TGTGCCAGCAGACTACACGGACTAGCGGGGGGTTACAATGAGCAGTTCTTC.